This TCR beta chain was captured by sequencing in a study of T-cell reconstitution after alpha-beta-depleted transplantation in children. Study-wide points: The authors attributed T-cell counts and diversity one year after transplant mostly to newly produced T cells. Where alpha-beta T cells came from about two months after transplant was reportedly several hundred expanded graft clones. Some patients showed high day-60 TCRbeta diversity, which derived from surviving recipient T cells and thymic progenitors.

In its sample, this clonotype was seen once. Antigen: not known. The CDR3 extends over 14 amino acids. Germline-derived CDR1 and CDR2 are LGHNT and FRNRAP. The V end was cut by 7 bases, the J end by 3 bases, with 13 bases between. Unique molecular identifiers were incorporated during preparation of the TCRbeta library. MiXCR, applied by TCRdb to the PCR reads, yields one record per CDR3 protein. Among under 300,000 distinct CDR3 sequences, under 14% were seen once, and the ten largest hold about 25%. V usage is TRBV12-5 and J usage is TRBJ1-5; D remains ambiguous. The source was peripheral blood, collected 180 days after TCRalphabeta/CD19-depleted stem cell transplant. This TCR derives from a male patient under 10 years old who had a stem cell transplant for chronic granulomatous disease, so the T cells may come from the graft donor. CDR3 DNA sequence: TGTGCTAGTGCCCCCGCGGGCACCAATCAGCCCCAGCATTTT. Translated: CASAPAGTNQPQHF.